This T cell receptor beta chain is drawn from a study of blood T cell repertoires in COVID-19. Study summary: COVID-19 samples collected from the United States, Italy and Spain covered acute and convalescent phases. PBMCs, B-cell-depleted T cells, or T cells provided the cDNA or gDNA that made up the material.

Only one count was recorded for this clone. Original handling: Researchers report that nucleated cell counts were estimated from reference gene primer amplification. Profiling relied on immunoSEQ multiplex PCR, and the TCRdb table lists in-frame clones only, not all of them. V, J and clone size reflect that table, while D and trimming were determined from the DNA. Of hundreds of thousands of clones listed, more than 75% are singletons. Per the germline V gene, CDR1 is SGHNT and CDR2 is YENEEA. The CDR3 has 18 residues. The ends lost 4 bases at V and 0 bases at J; junction bases unmatched: 5. The chain is built from TRBV11-3 and TRBJ2-2; 13 bases are shared with TRBD2. Sequenced: peripheral blood. The TCR was taken from a woman between 40 and 50 years old who had recovered from COVID-19. CDR3 loop: CASSSWTSGGPNTGELFF. CDR3 bases: TGTGCCAGCAGCTCCTGGACTAGCGGGGGCCCGAACACCGGGGAGCTGTTTTTT.